This passage covers 9 T cell receptor beta chains from one sample sequenced in a study of blood T cell repertoires in COVID-19. Repertoires were generated with immunoSEQ multiplex PCR, while TCRdb's copy carries only in-frame clones and drops some. Of under 200,000 clones listed, almost 85% were seen once; the top ten hold 6% to 9%. Sequenced input: peripheral blood. The receptors were sampled from a middle-aged man who had recovered from COVID-19.

Concerning this clone: The junction shows a germline mismatch at one end, possibly a read error. The chain employs TRBV7-2 and TRBJ2-2; 12 positions agree with TRBD2. CDR1 is SGHTA and CDR2 is FQGNSA in the germline V gene. CDR3 size: 16 residues. The CDR3, as DNA: TGTGCCAGCAGCCCCCGGACTAGCGGGAACTCCGGGGAGCTGTTTTTT. Its translation: CASSPRTSGNSGELFF.

This clone was observed at least ten times. V usage is TRBV3-1 (or the pseudogene TRBV3-2) and J usage is TRBJ2-7; D is possibly TRBD1 (6 bases). Germline V gives CDR1 LGHDT, CDR2 YNNKEL (reference sequence). The CDR3 totals 15 residues. V shed 5 bases and J shed 7 bases, with 21 bases lying between them. The CDR3 DNA sequence: TGTGCCAGCAGCTCCCTCGGTCAGGGGCGAGGGGAGCAGTACTTC. Its translation: CASSSLGQGRGEQYF.

The V gene is TRBV7-9, the J gene TRBJ2-5; 7 bases align to TRBD2. Germline V gene data show CDR1 as SEHNR and CDR2 as FQNEAQ (reference sequence). V was clipped by 1 base and J by 4 bases; unmatched bases: 3. CDR3 size: 14 residues. In DNA form, the CDR3 reads TGTGCCAGCAGCTTAGTCGCGGGAGTAGAGACCCAGTACTTC. It encodes CASSLVAGVETQYF. Variable domain in full (rest from reference TRBV7-9 and TRBJ2-5): DTGVSQNPRHKITKRGQNVTFRCDPISEHNRLYWYRQTLGQGPEFLTYFQNEAQLEKSRLLSDRFSAERPKGSFSTLEIQRTEQGDSAMYLCASSLVAGVETQYFGPGTRLLVL.

The chain is built from TRBV30 and TRBJ2-7; tentative D call: TRBD1 (5 bases). The CDR3 contains 12 residues. CDR1 is GTSNPN and CDR2 is SVGIG in the germline V gene (reference sequence). V lost 3 bases and J lost 3, with 9 bases in between. The CDR3 protein is CAWRRQSYEQYF. The DNA for the CDR3 is TGTGCCTGGAGGAGACAGAGCTACGAGCAGTACTTC.

The chain carries TRBV3-1 (or the pseudogene TRBV3-2) and TRBJ1-1, with TRBD1 as a possible D gene (5 bases). Germline V CDR1 and CDR2: LGHDT, YNNKEL (reference sequence). Trimming stripped 5 bases from V and 2 bases from J, with 9 bases between. CDR3 length: 13 amino acids. DNA for the CDR3: TGTGCCAGCAGCACCAGGGTTAACACTGAAGCTTTCTTT. It encodes CASSTRVNTEAFF.

This clone has only one observation. The chain is built from TRBV4-1 and TRBJ2-7; D possibly corresponds to TRBD2 (5 bases). Trimming cost V 1 base and J 2 bases, with 9 bases left between them. Germline assignment: CDR1 MGHRA and CDR2 YSYEKL. This CDR3 has 14 amino acids. CDR3: CASSQAGNPYEQYF. DNA of the CDR3: TGCGCCAGCAGCCAAGCCGGGAACCCCTACGAGCAGTACTTC.

The chain combines TRBV5-4 with TRBJ1-1; the D is unclear. The CDR3 is 12 residues long. CDR1 SGHNT and CDR2 YYREEE come from the germline V gene (reference sequence). Trimming left V 5 bases short and J 2 bases short, with 7 bases between. The CDR3 nucleotides read TGTGCCAGCAGTCAAAAAAACACTGAAGCTTTCTTT. It is translated as CASSQKNTEAFF.

This clone has a single count. The chain links TRBV5-6 to TRBJ2-7, with 7 bases that match TRBD1. The V gene's germline CDR1 is SGHDT and CDR2 YYEEEE. The CDR3 covers 14 residues. V trimming: 3 bases; J trimming: 4 bases; junction bases outside the gene matches: 7. The CDR3 nucleotides read TGTGCCAGCAGCTCCCAGACAGGGAAATACGAGCAGTACTTC. Its translation: CASSSQTGKYEQYF.

The CDR3 loop reads CATSRWASENYEQYF. The CDR3, as DNA: TGTGCCACCTCTCGGTGGGCTAGCGAGAACTACGAGCAGTACTTC. The chain links TRBV19 to TRBJ2-7; tentatively, D is TRBD2 (6 bases). The germline V and J ends were trimmed by 10 bases and 3 bases, with 22 bases remaining between them. The CDR3 is made up of 15 amino acids. Germline CDR1 LNHDA, CDR2 SQIVND (reference sequence).